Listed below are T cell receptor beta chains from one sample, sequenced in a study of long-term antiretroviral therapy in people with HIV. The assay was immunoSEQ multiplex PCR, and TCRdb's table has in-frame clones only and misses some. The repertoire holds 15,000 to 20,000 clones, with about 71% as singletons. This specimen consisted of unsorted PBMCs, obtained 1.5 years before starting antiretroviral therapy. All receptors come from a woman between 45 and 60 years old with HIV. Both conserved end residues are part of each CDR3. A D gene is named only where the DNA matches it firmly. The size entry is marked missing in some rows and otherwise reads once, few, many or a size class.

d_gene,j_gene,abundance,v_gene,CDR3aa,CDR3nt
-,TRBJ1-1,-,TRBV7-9,CASRDWGGDTEAFF,TGTGCCAGCAGGGATTGGGGGGGGGACACTGAAGCTTTCTTT
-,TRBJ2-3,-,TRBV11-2,CASSLIDTQYF,TGTGCCAGCAGCTTAATTGATACGCAGTATTTT
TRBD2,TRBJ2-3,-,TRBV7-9,CASSLATSGSTDTQYF,TGTGCCAGCAGCTTAGCGACTAGCGGGAGCACAGATACGCAGTATTTT
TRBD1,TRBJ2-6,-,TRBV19,CASSTIPGQGFPNVLTF,TGTGCCAGCTCTACTATCCCGGGACAGGGGTTCCCGAACGTCCTGACTTTC
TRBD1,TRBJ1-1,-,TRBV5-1,CASSFREDRGGTEAFF,TGCGCCAGCAGCTTCCGGGAGGACAGGGGAGGCACTGAAGCTTTCTTT
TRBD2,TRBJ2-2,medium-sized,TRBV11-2,CASSYGLAAGELFF,TGTGCCAGCAGCTATGGACTAGCGGCCGGGGAGCTGTTTTTT
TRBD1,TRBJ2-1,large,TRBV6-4,CASSESGTGHNEQFF,TGTGCCAGCAGTGAGTCCGGGACAGGGCACAATGAGCAGTTCTTC
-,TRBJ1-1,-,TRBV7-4,CASKPQTANTEAFF,TGTGCCAGCAAACCCCAGACAGCAAACACTGAAGCTTTCTTT
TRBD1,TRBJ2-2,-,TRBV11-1,CASSPRTGDTGELFF,TGTGCCAGCAGCCCCCGGACAGGGGACACCGGGGAGCTGTTTTTT
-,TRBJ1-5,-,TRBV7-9,CASSFSWQPDQPQHF,TGTGCCAGCAGCTTCTCGTGGCAGCCCGATCAGCCCCAGCATTTT
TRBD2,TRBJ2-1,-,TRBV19,CATERGTSGAESEQFF,TGTGCCACCGAACGGGGCACTAGCGGGGCTGAGAGTGAGCAGTTCTTC